The 18 T cell receptor beta chains below all came from one sample that was sequenced in a study of blood T cell repertoires in COVID-19 (dated by TCRdb to 2018 to 2020). Libraries were made using the immunoSEQ multiplex PCR assay. Here the immuneACCESS table is served through TCRdb, limited to in-frame sequences with V and J called. Missing clones are a known gap in these copies; in checked studies unresolved V genes cover under half, and the rest lacks a known reason. This sample comprises 200,000 to 250,000 clones, 89% of them detected only once. The ten largest clonotypes hold 4.8% of the sample. Material: peripheral blood. The receptors stem from a woman aged 40 to 49 with acute or convalescent COVID-19.

This clone was counted between two and nine times. The chain employs TRBV2 and TRBJ1-1, with D possibly matching TRBD1 (6 bases). V was trimmed by 0 bases and J by 1 base, leaving 18 bases between them. Looked up from germline, CDR1 is SNHLY and CDR2 is FYNNEI. CDR3 length equals 18 residues. CDR3 nucleotide sequence: TGTGCCAGCAGTGAAGCGGGGAGGGGGGTAGGACGGAACACTGAAGCTTTCTTT. Amino acid sequence: CASSEAGRGVGRNTEAFF.

The gene calls are TRBV18 and TRBJ1-1, with D unclear. Germline CDR1 is KGHSH and CDR2 is LQKENI. This CDR3 is built from 12 residues. The germline V and J ends were trimmed by 1 base and 10 bases, with 10 bases remaining between them. In DNA, the CDR3 is TGTGCCAGCTCACCACTGAGTAGTGGAGCTTTCTTT. This encodes CASSPLSSGAFF. Filled out from reference TRBV18 and TRBJ1-1, the complete variable domain reads NAGVMQNPRHLVRRRGQEARLRCSPMKGHSHVYWYRQLPEEGLKFMVYLQKENIIDESGMPKERFSAEFPKEGPSILRIQQVVRGDSAAYFCASSPLSSGAFFGQGTRLTVV.

The gene calls are TRBV19 and TRBJ1-1; D possibly corresponds to TRBD1 (5 bases). Germline loops: CDR1 LNHDA, CDR2 SQIVND (reference sequence). The CDR3 sequence is 15 residues long. Trimming pared 8 bases from V and 0 bases from J, leaving 16 bases between. The CDR3 protein is CASSSKVGVNTEAFF. CDR3 nucleotide sequence: TGTGCCAGTTCCTCAAAGGTAGGGGTGAACACTGAAGCTTTCTTT.

The rearrangement uses TRBV7-2 and TRBJ2-1, with a weak D call TRBD1 (6 bases). Trimming removed 5 bases at V and 3 bases at J, with 14 bases between. In germline, CDR1 is SGHTA, CDR2 FQGNSA. This CDR3 spans 15 amino acids. In DNA, the CDR3 is TGTGCCAGCAGCACAGGGACGGTACTCTACAATGAGCAGTTCTTC. It codes for CASSTGTVLYNEQFF.

This chain's CDR3 is CASSLRVDRGFLSGYTF. In DNA, the CDR3 is TGTGCCAGCAGCCTCCGAGTGGACAGGGGATTTCTAAGTGGCTACACCTTC. The rearrangement uses TRBV7-2 and TRBJ1-2; TRBD1 matches at 9 bases. Germline trimming cut 5 bases from V and 7 bases from J; bases unmatched to any gene: 17. CDR3 size: 17 residues. From germline, CDR1 is SGHTA and CDR2 FQGNSA.

This clone is a singleton in its sample. CDR3: CASSPLLGGKNTEAFF. As DNA, the CDR3 is TGTGCCAGCAGCCCACTCCTGGGGGGAAAGAACACTGAAGCTTTCTTT. The rearrangement joins TRBV6-6 to TRBJ1-1, with D possibly being TRBD1 (5 bases). This CDR3 comprises 16 residues. CDR1 and CDR2 from the germline V gene are MNHNY and SVGAGI (reference sequence). V was pared by 6 bases and J by 1 base, with 18 bases between.

This sequence joins TRBV9 and TRBJ2-2; 10 bases agree with TRBD2. V gave up 5 bases and J gave up 7 bases; unmatched junction bases: 2. CDR3 length: 13 residues. CDR1 is SGDLS and CDR2 is YYNGEE in the germline V gene. The CDR3 DNA is TGTGCCAGCAGAGCGGGGGGGAGCGGGGAGCTGTTTTTT. Protein product: CASRAGGSGELFF.

The V gene is TRBV30, the J gene TRBJ2-5; a weak D match, TRBD2 (7 bases). Germline CDR1 and CDR2: GTSNPN and SVGIG (reference sequence). The CDR3 sequence is 15 residues long. CDR3 protein: CSLGLAGALQETQYF. CDR3 nucleotides: TGTTCCTTGGGACTCGCGGGGGCCCTACAGGAGACCCAGTACTTC.

The CDR3 region has the DNA TGTGCCAGCAGCTATGGACAGGGGCAGCAGTACGTC. Amino acid sequence: CASSYGQGQQYV. V gene TRBV11-2 combines with J gene TRBJ2-7; 9 nucleotides line up with TRBD1. The CDR3 extends over 12 amino acids. Germline CDR1 reads SGHAT; CDR2 reads FQNNGV. V gave up 4 bases and J gave up 8 bases; unmatched junction bases: 3.

The chain is built from TRBV5-1 and TRBJ2-2, with 9 bases fitting TRBD2. CDR1 and CDR2 (germline): SGHRS, YFSETQ. This CDR3 spans 14 amino acids. V trimming: 7 bases; J trimming: 7 bases; junction bases outside the gene matches: 8. The CDR3 region has the DNA TGCGCCAGCGGAGGCGGGGGGGCCAACGGGGAGCTGTTTTTT. Translated: CASGGGGANGELFF. Full variable domain (missing parts from reference TRBV5-1 and TRBJ2-2): KAGVTQTPRYLIKTRGQQVTLSCSPISGHRSVSWYQQTPGQGLQFLFEYFSETQRNKGNFPGRFSGRQFSNSRSEMNVSTLELGDSALYLCASGGGGANGELFFGEGSRLTVL.

This sequence joins TRBV19 and TRBJ1-1; TRBD1 is a possible D gene (6 bases). Trimming removed 1 base from V and 2 bases from J, with 11 bases in between. Germline CDR1 LNHDA, CDR2 SQIVND (reference sequence). The CDR3 consists of 15 residues. CDR3 sequence reads: CASSIAGQTNTEAFF. In nucleotides, the CDR3 is TGTGCCAGTAGTATAGCCGGACAGACAAACACTGAAGCTTTCTTT.

The chain joins TRBV15 to TRBJ2-6; 8 nucleotides agree with TRBD1. The CDR3 has 18 amino acids. V lost 1 base to trimming and J lost 1 base; unmatched junction nucleotides: 6. Germline loops: CDR1 LNHNV, CDR2 YYDKDF (reference sequence). This CDR3 reads CATSRAGQVSSGANVLTF. CDR3 coding DNA: TGTGCCACCAGCAGAGCGGGACAGGTTTCATCTGGGGCCAACGTCCTGACTTTC.

This clone was recorded a few times. V gene TRBV3-1 (or the pseudogene TRBV3-2) combines with J gene TRBJ2-2, with D tentatively TRBD1 (6 bases). The ends were cut back, 4 bases at V and 8 bases at J, with 8 bases in the middle. CDR3 length: 12 residues. The V gene's germline CDR1 is LGHDT and CDR2 YNNKEL (reference sequence). As DNA, the CDR3 is TGTGCCAGCAGCCGAGGACAGGGGGAGCTGTTTTTT. This translates into CASSRGQGELFF.

The J gene is TRBJ1-2, the V gene TRBV5-6; the match to TRBD1 covers 8 bases. Germline V CDR1 and CDR2: SGHDT, YYEEEE. V was clipped by 2 bases and J by 6 bases; unmatched bases: 3. CDR3 length: 13 amino acids. CDR3 loop: CASSLQGVDGYTF. In DNA form, the CDR3 reads TGTGCCAGCAGCTTACAGGGGGTGGATGGCTACACCTTC.

The rearrangement joins TRBV9 to TRBJ2-6; a weak D match, TRBD1 (6 bases). The CDR3 is 15 residues long. The V gene lost 3 bases and the J gene lost 0 bases, with 7 bases spanning the gap. Germline CDR1 is SGDLS and CDR2 is YYNGEE. In DNA form, the CDR3 reads TGTGCCAGCAGCGGACAGGTCTCTGGGGCCAACGTCCTGACTTTC. Translating gives CASSGQVSGANVLTF. Full variable domain (remainder filled in from reference TRBV9 and TRBJ2-6): DSGVTQTPKHLITATGQRVTLRCSPRSGDLSVYWYQQSLDQGLQFLIQYYNGEERAKGNILERFSAQQFPDLHSELNLSSLELGDSALYFCASSGQVSGANVLTFGAGSRLTVL.

This rearrangement joins TRBV7-6 to TRBJ2-3; the match to TRBD2 covers 13 bases. The CDR3 sequence is 16 residues long. Germline lookup yields CDR1 SGHVS and CDR2 FNYEAQ. V lost 1 base to trimming and J lost 4 bases; unmatched junction nucleotides: 2. The CDR3 coding sequence is TGTGCCAGCAGCTTAGGGACTAGCGGGGGAGCAGATACGCAGTATTTT. Encoded protein: CASSLGTSGGADTQYF.

The chain recombines TRBV6-4 with TRBJ1-1; D gene unclear. Between the trimmed V and J ends, which lost 4 bases and 5 bases, there was a span of 11 bases. Per germline, CDR1 MRHNA and CDR2 SNTAGT. The CDR3 has 13 amino acids. The CDR3 nucleotides are TGTGCCAGCAGTGCTTCGTCGGGGACTGAAGCTTTCTTT. It codes for CASSASSGTEAFF.

J is TRBJ1-5 and V is TRBV10-1, with 9 bases fitting TRBD1. Germline lookup yields CDR1 WNHNN and CDR2 SYGVQD (reference sequence). J lost 7 bases, V lost 4 bases, and 14 bases had no gene match. The CDR3 is 17 amino acids. This CDR3 reads CASSVGNRGRLWQPQHF. In nucleotides, the CDR3 is TGCGCCAGCAGTGTAGGGAACAGGGGGCGCTTATGGCAGCCCCAGCATTTT.